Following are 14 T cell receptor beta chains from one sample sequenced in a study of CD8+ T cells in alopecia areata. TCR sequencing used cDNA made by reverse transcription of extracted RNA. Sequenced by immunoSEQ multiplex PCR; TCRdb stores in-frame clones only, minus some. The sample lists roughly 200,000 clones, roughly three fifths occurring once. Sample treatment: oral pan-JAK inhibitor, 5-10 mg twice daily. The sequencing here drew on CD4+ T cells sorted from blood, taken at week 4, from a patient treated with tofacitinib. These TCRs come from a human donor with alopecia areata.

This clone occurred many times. In DNA form, the CDR3 reads TGTGCCAGCAGTCCCGTCACAGGGCTAGGGGCCAAAAACATTCAGTACTTC. Residues: CASSPVTGLGAKNIQYF. The rearrangement links TRBV28 to TRBJ2-4; possibly TRBD1 for D (6 bases). The CDR3 spans 17 residues. Deletions cut 5 bases from V and 1 base from J, with 18 bases between. Germline lookup yields CDR1 MDHEN and CDR2 SYDVKM.

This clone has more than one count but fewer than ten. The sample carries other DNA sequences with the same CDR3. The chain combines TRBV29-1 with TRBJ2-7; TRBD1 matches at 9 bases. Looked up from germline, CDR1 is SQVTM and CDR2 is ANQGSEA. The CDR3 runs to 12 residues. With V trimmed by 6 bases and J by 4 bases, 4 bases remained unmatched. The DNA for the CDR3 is TGCAGCGTCGAGGGACAGGGTTACGAGCAGTACTTC. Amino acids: CSVEGQGYEQYF.

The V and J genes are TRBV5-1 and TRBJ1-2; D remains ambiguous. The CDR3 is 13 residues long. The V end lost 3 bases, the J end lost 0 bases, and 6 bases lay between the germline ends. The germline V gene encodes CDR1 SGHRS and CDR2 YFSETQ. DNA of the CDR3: TGCGCCAGCAGCTCTACAGCTAACTATGGCTACACCTTC. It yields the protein CASSSTANYGYTF.

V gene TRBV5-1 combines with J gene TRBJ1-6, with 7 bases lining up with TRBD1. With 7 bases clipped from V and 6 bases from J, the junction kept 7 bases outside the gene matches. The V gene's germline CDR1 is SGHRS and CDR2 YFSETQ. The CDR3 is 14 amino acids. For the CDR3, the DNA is TGCGCCAGCGGATCGGGACAGATTAATTCACCCCTCCACTTT. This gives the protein CASGSGQINSPLHF.

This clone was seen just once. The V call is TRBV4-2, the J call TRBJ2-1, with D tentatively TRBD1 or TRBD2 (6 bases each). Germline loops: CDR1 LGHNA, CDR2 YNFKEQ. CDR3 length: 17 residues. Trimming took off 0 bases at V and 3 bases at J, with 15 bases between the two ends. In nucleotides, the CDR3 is TGTGCCAGCAGCCAAGATGGAGGGGGGAGGCTCTACAATGAGCAGTTCTTC. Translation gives CASSQDGGGRLYNEQFF.

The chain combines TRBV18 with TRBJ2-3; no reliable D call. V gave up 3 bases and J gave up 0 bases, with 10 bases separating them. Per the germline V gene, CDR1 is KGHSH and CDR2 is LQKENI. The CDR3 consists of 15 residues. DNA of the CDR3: TGTGCCAGCTCACCCTCACGTACTAGCACAGATACGCAGTATTTT. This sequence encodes CASSPSRTSTDTQYF.

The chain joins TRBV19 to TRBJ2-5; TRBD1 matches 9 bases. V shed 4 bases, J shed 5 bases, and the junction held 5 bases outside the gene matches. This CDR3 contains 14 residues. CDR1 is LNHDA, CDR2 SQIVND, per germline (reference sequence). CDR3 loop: CASSTGTGRETQYF. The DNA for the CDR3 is TGTGCCAGTAGTACAGGGACAGGGCGGGAGACCCAGTACTTC.

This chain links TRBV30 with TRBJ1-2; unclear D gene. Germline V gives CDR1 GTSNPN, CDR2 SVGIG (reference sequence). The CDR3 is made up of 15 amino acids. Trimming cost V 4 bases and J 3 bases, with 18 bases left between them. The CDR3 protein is CAWTHPPKGYYGYTF. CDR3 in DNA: TGTGCCTGGACCCATCCCCCAAAAGGTTACTATGGCTACACCTTC.

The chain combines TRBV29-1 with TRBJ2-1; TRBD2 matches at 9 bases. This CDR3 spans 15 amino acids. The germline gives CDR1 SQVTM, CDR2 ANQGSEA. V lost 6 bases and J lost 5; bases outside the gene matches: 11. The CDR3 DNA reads TGCAGCGTGAGAGCGGGGGGTCCCCCCCACAATGAGCAGTTCTTC. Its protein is CSVRAGGPPHNEQFF.

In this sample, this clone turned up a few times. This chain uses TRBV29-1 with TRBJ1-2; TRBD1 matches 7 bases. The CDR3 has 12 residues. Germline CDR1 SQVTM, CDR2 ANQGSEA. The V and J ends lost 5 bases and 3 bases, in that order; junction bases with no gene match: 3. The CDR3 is CSVRGTDYGYTF. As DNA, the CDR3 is TGCAGCGTTCGAGGGACAGACTATGGCTACACCTTC.

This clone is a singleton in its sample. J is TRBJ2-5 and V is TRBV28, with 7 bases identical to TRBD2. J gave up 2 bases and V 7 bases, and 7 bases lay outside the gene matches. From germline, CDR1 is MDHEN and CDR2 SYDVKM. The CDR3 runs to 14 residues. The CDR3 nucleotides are TGTGCCAGCAACTCGTTGGGGGGGCAAGAGACCCAGTACTTC. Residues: CASNSLGGQETQYF. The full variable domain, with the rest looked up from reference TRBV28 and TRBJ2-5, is DVKVTQSSRYLVKRTGEKVFLECVQDMDHENMFWYRQDPGLGLRLIYFSYDVKMKEKGDIPEGYSVSREKKERFSLILESASTNQTSMYLCASNSLGGQETQYFGPGTRLLVL.

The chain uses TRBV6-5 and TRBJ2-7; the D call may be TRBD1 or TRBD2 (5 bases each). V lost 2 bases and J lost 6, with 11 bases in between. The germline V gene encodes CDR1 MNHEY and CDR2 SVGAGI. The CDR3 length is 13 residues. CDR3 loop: CASSYGDGGEQYF. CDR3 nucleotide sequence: TGTGCCAGCAGTTACGGGGACGGAGGCGAGCAGTACTTC.

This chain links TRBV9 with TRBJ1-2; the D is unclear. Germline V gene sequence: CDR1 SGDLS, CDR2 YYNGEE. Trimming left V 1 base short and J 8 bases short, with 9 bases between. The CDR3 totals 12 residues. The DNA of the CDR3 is TGTGCCAGCAGCGTAAATTCTGGCGGCTACACCTTC. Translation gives CASSVNSGGYTF. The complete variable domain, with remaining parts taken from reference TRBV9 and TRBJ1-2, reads DSGVTQTPKHLITATGQRVTLRCSPRSGDLSVYWYQQSLDQGLQFLIQYYNGEERAKGNILERFSAQQFPDLHSELNLSSLELGDSALYFCASSVNSGGYTFGSGTRLTVV.

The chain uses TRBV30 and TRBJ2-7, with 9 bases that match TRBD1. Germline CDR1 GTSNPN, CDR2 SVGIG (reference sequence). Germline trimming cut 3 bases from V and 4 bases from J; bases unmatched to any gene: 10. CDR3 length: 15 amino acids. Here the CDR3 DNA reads TGTGCCTGGAGGGAAAGGACAGGGGACCGATACGAGCAGTACTTC. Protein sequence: CAWRERTGDRYEQYF.